The source of this TCR beta chain is a study of control samples from healthy donors and cancer patients. Sequenced by immunoSEQ multiplex PCR; TCRdb stores in-frame clones only, minus some. The table lists 55,000 to 85,000 clones, roughly nine tenths of them singletons, with under 20% in the top ten. This CDR3 contains 14 residues. V was cut by 1 base and J by 1 base, with 7 bases left in between. Looked up from germline, CDR1 is SEHNR and CDR2 is FQNEAQ (reference sequence). This receptor was identified in a man aged 55 to 69 with lung cancer. The sequencing sample was made of PBMCs. The chain employs TRBV7-9 and TRBJ2-5; D remains unclear. This CDR3 is CASSLGTAQETQYF. As DNA, the CDR3 is TGTGCCAGCAGCTTAGGTACAGCCCAAGAGACCCAGTACTTC.